This T cell receptor (beta chain) comes out of a study of CD8+ T cells in alopecia areata. Study-level findings and limits: Baseline CD8+ expansion's link to response remains uncertain, as there was one nonresponder.

On this clone itself: Its antigen remains unknown.

This CDR3 is built from 16 residues. V shed 4 bases and J 4 bases; nucleotides not matched to a gene: 13. Looked up from germline, CDR1 is LNHNV and CDR2 is YYDKDF (reference sequence). RNA, once extracted, was reverse transcribed into cDNA for use as the sequencing template. TCRdb's table, derived via immunoSEQ multiplex PCR, lists solely in-frame clones and lacks some. The sample comprises approximately 120,000 clones, roughly 57% of which are singletons, and around 6% rests with the top ten. Treatment: oral pan-JAK inhibitor, 5-10 mg twice daily. The investigators collected lesional scalp punch biopsies and peripheral blood from alopecia areata patients.

The rearrangement uses TRBV15 and TRBJ2-7; 7 positions match TRBD2. The receptor's source is a human donor with alopecia areata. Specimen: CD4+ T cells sorted from blood, collected at week 4, from a patient treated with tofacitinib. CDR3 coding DNA: TGTGCCACCAGCAAAACAAGGGAGGGCTCTAGATACGAGCAGTACTTC. It is translated as CATSKTREGSRYEQYF.